This T cell receptor (beta chain) was found in a study of a mutant IDH1 vaccine in newly diagnosed glioma. About the research overall: Sex distribution of treated patients was around 62% male and about 38% female; mean age was about 40 years.

This clone came up once. Its specificity is not known. Time point denoted: week 35, safety follow-up. Vaccinated patients received 300 ug of mutant IDH1 20-mer peptide per dose, with topical imiquimod. New astrocytomas of WHO grade 3 or 4 that were IDH1-mutant and ATRX-lost were found in the donors. The data were produced by immunoSEQ multiplex PCR, yet TCRdb's version contains in-frame clones alone and is incomplete. The sample yields about 68,000 clones, approximately 88% seen once. CDR1 and CDR2 (germline): SEHNR, FQNEAQ (reference sequence). Trimming removed 8 bases at V and 8 bases at J, with 18 bases between. This CDR3 region has 14 residues. Study observations and caveats: There were vaccine-induced immune responses in more than 85% of the patients.

The source of this sequence is a young man with glioma. This sample comprised PBMCs, obtained from a glioma patient whose treatment included an IDH1 peptide vaccine. The chain combines TRBV7-9 with TRBJ1-4; D is uncertain. The CDR3 reads CASQVGGGDEKLFF. The CDR3 nucleotides are TGTGCCAGCCAAGTGGGAGGAGGCGACGAAAAACTGTTTTTT.